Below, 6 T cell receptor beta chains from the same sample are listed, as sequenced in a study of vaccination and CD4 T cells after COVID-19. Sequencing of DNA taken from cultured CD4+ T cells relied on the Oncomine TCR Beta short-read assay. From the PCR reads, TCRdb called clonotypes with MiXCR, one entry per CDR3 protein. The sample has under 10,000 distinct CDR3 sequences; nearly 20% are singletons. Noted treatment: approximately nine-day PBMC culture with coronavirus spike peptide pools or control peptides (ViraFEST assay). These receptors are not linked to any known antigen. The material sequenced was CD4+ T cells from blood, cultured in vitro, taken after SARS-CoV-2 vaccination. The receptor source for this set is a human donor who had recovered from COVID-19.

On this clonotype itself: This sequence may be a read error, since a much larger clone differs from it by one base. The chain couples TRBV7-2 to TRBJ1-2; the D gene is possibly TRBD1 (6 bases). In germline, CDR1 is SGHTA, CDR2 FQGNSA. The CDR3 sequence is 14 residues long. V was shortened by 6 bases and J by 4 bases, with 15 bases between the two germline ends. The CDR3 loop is CASSRTEIGYGYTF. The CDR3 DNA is TGTGCCAGCAGTCGGACAGAGATTGGCTATGGCTACACCTTC.

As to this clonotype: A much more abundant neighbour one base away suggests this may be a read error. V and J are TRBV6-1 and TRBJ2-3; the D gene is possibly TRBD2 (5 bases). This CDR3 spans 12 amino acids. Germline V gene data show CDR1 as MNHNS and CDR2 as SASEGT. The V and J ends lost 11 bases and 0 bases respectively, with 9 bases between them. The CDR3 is CAVRTSTDTQYF. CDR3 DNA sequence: TGTGCCGTACGGACTAGCACAGATACGCAGTATTTT.

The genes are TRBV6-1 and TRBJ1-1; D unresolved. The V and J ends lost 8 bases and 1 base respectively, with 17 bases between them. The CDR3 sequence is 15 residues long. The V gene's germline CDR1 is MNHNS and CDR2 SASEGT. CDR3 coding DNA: TGTGCCAGCTTGCTAGGTGGCGCCGGGAACACTGAAGCTTTCTTT. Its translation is CASLLGGAGNTEAFF.

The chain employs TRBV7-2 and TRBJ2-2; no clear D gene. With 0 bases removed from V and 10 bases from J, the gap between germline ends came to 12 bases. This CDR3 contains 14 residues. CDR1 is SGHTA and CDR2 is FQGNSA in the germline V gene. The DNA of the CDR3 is TGTGCCAGCAGCTTAGCGGCCGAACTCGAGGAGCTGTTTTTT. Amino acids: CASSLAAELEELFF.

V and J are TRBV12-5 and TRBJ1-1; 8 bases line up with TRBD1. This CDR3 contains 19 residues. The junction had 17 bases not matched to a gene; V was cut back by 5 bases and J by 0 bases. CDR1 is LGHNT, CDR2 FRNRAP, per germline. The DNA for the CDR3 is TGTGCTAGTGGTCGAATAACATACAGGGGGTACCTCATGAACACTGAAGCTTTCTTT. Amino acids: CASGRITYRGYLMNTEAFF.

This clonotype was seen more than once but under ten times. As DNA, the CDR3 is TGTGCCAGCTCACCGGGAGGGGGAGTCAACGAGCAGTACTTC. As protein: CASSPGGGVNEQYF. V gene TRBV18 combines with J gene TRBJ2-7, with a weak D call TRBD2 (7 bases). The CDR3 consists of 14 residues. Germline V lookup: CDR1 KGHSH, CDR2 LQKENI. The ends were cut back, 3 bases at V and 5 bases at J, with 14 bases in the middle.